Listed here are 3 T cell receptor beta chains from one sample, sequenced in a study of radiotherapy plus CTLA-4 blockade in lung cancer. The data were produced by immunoSEQ multiplex PCR, yet TCRdb's version contains in-frame clones alone and is incomplete. This sample has around 100,000 clones; 70% to 85% occur once, and the top ten carry 2.5% to 3.5%. Specimen: peripheral blood, collected from a patient treated with radiotherapy plus ipilimumab. These receptors all come from a human donor with non-small cell lung cancer that progressed on radiotherapy plus ipilimumab. Some clones in this sample may be carry-over from other donors' samples.

Regarding this clone: One end of the junction fails to match germline, which may point to a read error. The rearrangement uses TRBV7-7 and TRBJ2-1; D ambiguous. This CDR3 has 15 amino acids. Germline CDR1 SSHAT, CDR2 FNYEAQ (reference sequence). CDR3 amino acids: CASSLDPAPYNEQFF. DNA of the CDR3: TGTGCTAGCAGCTTAGACCCAGCACCCTACAATGAGCAGTTCTTC.

Ten or more counts support this clone. V is TRBV5-8 and J is TRBJ1-4; a possible D gene is TRBD1 (5 bases). Germline V gene data show CDR1 as SGHTS and CDR2 as YDEGEE. V dropped 0 bases and J dropped 6 bases, with 12 bases sitting between them. The CDR3 consists of 15 residues. The CDR3, as DNA: TGTGCCAGCAGCTTGGGGTTCGCGGGGCATGAAAAACTGTTTTTT. This encodes CASSLGFAGHEKLFF.

This sequence joins TRBV7-6 and TRBJ1-6; D remains ambiguous. The germline CDR1 and CDR2 sequences are SGHVS and FNYEAQ. The CDR3 has 16 residues. The V and J ends lost 5 bases and 5 bases respectively, with 16 bases between them. The CDR3 here is CASSLGGRSNNSPLHF. In DNA form, the CDR3 reads TGTGCCAGCAGCCTAGGCGGGAGGTCAAATAATTCACCCCTCCACTTT.